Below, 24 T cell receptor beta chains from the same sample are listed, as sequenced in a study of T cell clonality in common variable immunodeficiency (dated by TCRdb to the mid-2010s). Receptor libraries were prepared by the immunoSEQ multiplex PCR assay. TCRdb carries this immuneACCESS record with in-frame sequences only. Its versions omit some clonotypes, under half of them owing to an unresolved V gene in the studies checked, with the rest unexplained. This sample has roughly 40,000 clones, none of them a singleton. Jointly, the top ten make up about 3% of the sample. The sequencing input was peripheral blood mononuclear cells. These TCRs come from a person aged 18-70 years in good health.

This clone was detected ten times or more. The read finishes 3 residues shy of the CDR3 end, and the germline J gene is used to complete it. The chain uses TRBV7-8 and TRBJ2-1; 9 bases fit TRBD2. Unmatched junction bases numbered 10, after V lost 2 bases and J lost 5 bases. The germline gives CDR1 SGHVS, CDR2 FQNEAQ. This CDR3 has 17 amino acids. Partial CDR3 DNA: TGTGCCAGCAGCTTAATCGGTGAGCGGGGGGCCCACAATGAG. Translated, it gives CASSLIGERGAHNE. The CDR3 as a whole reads CASSLIGERGAHNEQFF.

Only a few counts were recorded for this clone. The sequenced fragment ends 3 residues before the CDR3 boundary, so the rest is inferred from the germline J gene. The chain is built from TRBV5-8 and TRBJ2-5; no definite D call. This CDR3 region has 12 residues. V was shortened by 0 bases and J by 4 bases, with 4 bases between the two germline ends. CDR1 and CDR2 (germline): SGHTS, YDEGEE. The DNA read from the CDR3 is TGTGCCAGCAGCTTGGCAGGAGAGACC. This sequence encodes CASSLAGET. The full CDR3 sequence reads CASSLAGETQYF.

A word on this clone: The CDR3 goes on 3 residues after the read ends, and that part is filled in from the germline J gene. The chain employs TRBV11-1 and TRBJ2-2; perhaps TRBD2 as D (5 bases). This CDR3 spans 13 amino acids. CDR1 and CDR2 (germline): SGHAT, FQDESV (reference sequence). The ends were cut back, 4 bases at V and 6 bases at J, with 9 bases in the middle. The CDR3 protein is CASSSTRPGELFF. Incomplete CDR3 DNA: TGTGCCAGCAGCTCCACTAGGCCCGGGGAG.

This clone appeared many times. The sequenced part of the CDR3 DNA is TGTGCCAGCAGTGGCCTAGCGGGGGGGCGCAATGAG. Its translation: CASSGLAGGRNE. In full, the CDR3 is CASSGLAGGRNEQFF. V gene TRBV6-4 combines with J gene TRBJ2-1, with 12 positions matching TRBD2. The read ends 3 residues shy of where the CDR3 ends; the end is completed using the germline J gene. Germline V gene data show CDR1 as MRHNA and CDR2 as SNTAGT. The CDR3 totals 15 residues. J was trimmed by 6 bases and V by 4 bases; bases with no gene match: 4.

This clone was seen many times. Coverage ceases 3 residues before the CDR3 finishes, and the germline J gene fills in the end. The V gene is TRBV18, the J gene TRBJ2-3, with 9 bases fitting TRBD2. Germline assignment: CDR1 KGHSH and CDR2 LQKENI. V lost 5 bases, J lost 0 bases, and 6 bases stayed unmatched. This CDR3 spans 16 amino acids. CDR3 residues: CASSKHGTSSTDTQYF. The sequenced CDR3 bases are TGTGCCAGCTCAAAGCACGGGACTAGCAGCACAGATACG.

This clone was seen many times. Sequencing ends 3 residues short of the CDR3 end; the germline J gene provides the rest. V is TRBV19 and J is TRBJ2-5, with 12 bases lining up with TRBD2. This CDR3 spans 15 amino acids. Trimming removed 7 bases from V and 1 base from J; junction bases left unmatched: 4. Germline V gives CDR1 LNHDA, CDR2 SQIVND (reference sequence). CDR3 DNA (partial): TGTGCCAGTATGACGGGACTAGCGGGCCAAGAGACC. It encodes CASMTGLAGQET. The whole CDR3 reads CASMTGLAGQETQYF.

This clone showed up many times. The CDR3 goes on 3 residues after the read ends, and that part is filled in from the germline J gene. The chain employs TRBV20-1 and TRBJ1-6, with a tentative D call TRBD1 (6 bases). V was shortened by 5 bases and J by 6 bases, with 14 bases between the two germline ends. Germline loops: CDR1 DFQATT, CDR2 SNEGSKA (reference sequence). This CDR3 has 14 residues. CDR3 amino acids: CSALTGMSNSPLHF. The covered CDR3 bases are TGCAGTGCTCTTACAGGGATGAGTAATTCACCC.

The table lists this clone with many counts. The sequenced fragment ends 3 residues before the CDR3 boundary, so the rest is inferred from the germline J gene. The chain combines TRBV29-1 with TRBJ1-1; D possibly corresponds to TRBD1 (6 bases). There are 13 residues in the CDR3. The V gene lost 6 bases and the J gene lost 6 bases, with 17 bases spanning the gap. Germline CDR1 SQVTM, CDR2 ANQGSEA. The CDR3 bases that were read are TGCAGCGTGGTGAGTGGGGGCCAGGCTGAA. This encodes CSVVSGGQAE. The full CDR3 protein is CSVVSGGQAEAFF.

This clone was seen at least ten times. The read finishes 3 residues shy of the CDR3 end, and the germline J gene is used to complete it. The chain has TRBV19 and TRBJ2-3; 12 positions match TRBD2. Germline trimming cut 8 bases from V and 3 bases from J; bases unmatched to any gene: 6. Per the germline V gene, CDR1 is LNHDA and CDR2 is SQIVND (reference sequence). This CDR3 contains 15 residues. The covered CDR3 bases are TGTGCCAGTGAAACGACTAGCGGGAGAACAGATACG. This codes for CASETTSGRTDT. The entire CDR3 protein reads CASETTSGRTDTQYF. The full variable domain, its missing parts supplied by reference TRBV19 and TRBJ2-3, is DGGITQSPKYLFRKEGQNVTLSCEQNLNHDAMYWYRQDPGQGLRLIYYSQIVNDFQKGDIAEGYSVSREKKESFPLTVTSAQKNPTAFYLCASETTSGRTDTQYFGPGTRLTVL.

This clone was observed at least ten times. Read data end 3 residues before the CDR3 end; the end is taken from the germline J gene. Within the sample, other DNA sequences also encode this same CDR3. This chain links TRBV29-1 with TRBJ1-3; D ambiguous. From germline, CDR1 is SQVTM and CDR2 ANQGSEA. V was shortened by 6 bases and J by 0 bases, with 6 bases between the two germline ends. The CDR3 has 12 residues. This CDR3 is CSVADSGNTIYF. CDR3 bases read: TGCAGCGTGGCAGACTCTGGAAACACC. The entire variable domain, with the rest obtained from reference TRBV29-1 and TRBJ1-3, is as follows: SAVISQKPSRDICQRGTSLTIQCQVDSQVTMMFWYRQQPGQSLTLIATANQGSEATYESGFVIDKFPISRPNLTFSTLTVSNMSPEDSSIYLCSVADSGNTIYFGEGSWLTVV.

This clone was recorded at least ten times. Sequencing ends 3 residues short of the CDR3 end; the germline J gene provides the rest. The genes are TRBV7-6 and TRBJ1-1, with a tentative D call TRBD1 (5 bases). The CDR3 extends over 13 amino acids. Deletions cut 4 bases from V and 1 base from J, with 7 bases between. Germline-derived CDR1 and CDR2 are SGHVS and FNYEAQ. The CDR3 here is CASSYRRNTEAFF. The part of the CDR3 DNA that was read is TGTGCCAGCAGCTACAGGAGGAACACTGAA.

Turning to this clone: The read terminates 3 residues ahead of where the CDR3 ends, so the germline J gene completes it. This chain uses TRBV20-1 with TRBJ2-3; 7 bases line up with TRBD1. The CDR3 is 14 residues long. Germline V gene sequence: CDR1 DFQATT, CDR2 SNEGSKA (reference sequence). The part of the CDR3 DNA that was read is TGCAGTGCCAGACAGGGCTCGAGCAATCAGCCG. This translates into CSARQGSSNQP. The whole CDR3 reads CSARQGSSNQPQYF.

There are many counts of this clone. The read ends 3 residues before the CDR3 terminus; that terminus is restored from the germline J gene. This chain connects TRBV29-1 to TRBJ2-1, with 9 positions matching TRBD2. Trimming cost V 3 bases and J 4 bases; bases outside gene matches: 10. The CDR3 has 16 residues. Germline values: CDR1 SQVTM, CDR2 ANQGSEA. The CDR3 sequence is CSVEYLAGDSYNEQFF. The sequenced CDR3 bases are TGCAGCGTTGAGTATTTAGCGGGGGACTCATACAATGAG.

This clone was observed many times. CDR3 DNA (partial): TGTGCCAGCAGTTTAGAGGGACTAGCGGGAGGTAAGAATGAG. Amino acid sequence: CASSLEGLAGGKNE. The whole CDR3 sequence is CASSLEGLAGGKNEQFF. The chain uses TRBV12-3 or TRBV12-4 and TRBJ2-1, with 15 bases lining up with TRBD2. The read comes to an end 3 residues before the CDR3 does, leaving the germline J gene to fill in the end. CDR3 size: 17 residues. J was trimmed by 7 bases and V by 1 base; bases with no gene match: 5.

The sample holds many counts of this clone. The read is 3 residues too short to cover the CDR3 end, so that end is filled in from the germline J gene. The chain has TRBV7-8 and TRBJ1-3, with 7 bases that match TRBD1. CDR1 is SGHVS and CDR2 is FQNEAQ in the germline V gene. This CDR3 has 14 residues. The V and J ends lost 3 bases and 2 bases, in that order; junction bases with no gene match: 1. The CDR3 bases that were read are TGTGCCAGCAGCTTGGGACAGACTGGAAACACC. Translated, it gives CASSLGQTGNT. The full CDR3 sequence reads CASSLGQTGNTIYF.

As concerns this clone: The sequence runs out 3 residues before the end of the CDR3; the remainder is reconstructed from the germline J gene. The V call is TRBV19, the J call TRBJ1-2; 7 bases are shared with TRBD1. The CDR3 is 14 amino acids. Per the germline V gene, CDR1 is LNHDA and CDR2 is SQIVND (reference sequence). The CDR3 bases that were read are TGTGCCAGTAGCAAGACAGGGACCTTTTACGAC. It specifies CASSKTGTFYD. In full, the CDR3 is CASSKTGTFYDYTF.

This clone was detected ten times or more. CDR3 DNA, as far as it was read: TGTGCCAGCAGCTTGGTACCCGACAGAAGCTATGGC. This sequence encodes CASSLVPDRSYG. Given in full, the CDR3 is CASSLVPDRSYGYTF. V and J are TRBV5-4 and TRBJ1-2, with a possible D match to TRBD1 (5 bases). The read terminates 3 residues ahead of where the CDR3 ends, so the germline J gene completes it. The CDR3 length is 15 residues. Germline loops: CDR1 SGHNT, CDR2 YYREEE (reference sequence). V shed 0 bases and J shed 4 bases, with 13 bases lying between them.

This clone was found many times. The CDR3 sequence is CASSTRQGASYEQYF. The sequenced CDR3 bases are TGCGCCAGCAGCACCAGACAGGGGGCGTCCTACGAG. The gene calls are TRBV5-1 and TRBJ2-7, with 10 bases that match TRBD1. The read terminates 3 residues ahead of where the CDR3 ends, so the germline J gene completes it. Trimming at V came to 4 bases and at J to 1 base, leaving 5 bases not matched to a gene. The CDR3 is 15 amino acids. Germline CDR1 and CDR2: SGHRS and YFSETQ.

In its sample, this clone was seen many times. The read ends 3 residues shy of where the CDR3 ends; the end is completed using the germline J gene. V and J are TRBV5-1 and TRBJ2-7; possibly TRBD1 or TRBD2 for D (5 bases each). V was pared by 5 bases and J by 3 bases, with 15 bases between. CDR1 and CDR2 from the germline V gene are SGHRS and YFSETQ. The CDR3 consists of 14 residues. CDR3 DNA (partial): TGCGCCAGCAGGGTTAAAGGGGAGTTCTACGAG. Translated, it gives CASRVKGEFYE. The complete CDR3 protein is CASRVKGEFYEQYF.

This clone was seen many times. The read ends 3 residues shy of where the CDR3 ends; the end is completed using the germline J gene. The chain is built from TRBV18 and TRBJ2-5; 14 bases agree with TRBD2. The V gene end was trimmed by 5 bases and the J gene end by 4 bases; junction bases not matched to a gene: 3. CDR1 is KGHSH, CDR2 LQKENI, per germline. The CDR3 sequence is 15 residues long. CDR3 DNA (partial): TGTGCCAGCTCATCAGGACTAGCGGGAGGAGAGACC. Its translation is CASSSGLAGGET. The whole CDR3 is CASSSGLAGGETQYF.

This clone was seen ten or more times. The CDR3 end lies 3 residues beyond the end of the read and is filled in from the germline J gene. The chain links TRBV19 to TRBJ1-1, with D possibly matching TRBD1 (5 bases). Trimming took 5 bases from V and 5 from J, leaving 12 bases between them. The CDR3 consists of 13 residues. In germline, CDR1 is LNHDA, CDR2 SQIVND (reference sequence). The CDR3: CASSFKGRTEAFF. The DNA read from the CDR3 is TGTGCCAGTAGTTTTAAGGGGAGGACTGAA.

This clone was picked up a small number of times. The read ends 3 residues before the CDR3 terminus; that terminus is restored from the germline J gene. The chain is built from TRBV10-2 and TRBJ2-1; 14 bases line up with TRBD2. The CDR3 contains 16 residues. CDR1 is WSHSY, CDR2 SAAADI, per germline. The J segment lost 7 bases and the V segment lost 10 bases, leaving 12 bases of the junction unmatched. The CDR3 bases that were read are TGCGCCACAGGAGATAGACTAGCGGGAGGGCAAAATGAG. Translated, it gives CATGDRLAGGQNE. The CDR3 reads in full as CATGDRLAGGQNEQFF.

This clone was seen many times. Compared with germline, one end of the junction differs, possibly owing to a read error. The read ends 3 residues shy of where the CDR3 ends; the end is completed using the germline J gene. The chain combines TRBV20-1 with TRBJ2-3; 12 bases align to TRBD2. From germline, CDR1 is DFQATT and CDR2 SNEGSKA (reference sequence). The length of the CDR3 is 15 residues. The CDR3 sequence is CSAGEASGRADTQYF. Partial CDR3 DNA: TGCAGTGCTGGAGAGGCTAGCGGGAGGGCAGATACG.

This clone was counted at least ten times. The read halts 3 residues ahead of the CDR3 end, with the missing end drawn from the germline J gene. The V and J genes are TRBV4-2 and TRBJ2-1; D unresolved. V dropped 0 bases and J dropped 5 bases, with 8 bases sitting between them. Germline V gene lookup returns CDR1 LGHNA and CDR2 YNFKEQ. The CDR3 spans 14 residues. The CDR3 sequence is CASSQESFDNEQFF. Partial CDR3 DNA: TGTGCCAGCAGCCAAGAGTCCTTTGACAATGAG.